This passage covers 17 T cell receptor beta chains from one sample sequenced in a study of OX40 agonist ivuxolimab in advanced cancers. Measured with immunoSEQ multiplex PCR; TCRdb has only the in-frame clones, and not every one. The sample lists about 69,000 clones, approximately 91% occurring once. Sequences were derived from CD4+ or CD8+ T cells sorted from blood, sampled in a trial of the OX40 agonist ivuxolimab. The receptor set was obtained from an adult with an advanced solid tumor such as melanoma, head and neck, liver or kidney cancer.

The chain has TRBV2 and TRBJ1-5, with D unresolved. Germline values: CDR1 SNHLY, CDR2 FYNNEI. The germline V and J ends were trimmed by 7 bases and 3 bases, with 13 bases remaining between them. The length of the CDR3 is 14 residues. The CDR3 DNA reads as TGTGCCAGCACCCCGGGAAGGTCCAATCAGCCCCAGCATTTT. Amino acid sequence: CASTPGRSNQPQHF.

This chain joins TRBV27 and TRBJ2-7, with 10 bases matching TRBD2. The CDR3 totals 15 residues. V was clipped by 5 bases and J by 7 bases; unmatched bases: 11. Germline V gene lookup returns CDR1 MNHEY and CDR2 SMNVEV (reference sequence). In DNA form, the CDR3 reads TGTGCCAGCAGTCCGCCTCTAGCGGGAGTGGAAGAGCAGTACTTC. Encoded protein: CASSPPLAGVEEQYF.

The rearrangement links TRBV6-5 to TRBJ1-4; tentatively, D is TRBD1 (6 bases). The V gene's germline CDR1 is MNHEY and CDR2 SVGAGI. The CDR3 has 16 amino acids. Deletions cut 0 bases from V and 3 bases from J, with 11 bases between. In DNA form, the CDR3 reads TGTGCCAGCAGTTACTCGAACAGGGTAGCTAATGAAAAACTGTTTTTT. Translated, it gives CASSYSNRVANEKLFF.

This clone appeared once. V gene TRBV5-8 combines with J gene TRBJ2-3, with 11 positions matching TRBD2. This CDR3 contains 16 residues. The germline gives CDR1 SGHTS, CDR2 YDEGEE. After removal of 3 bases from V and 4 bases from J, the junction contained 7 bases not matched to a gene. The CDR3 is CASSSRTSGLADTQYF. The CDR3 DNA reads TGTGCCAGCAGCTCCAGGACTAGCGGGTTGGCAGATACGCAGTATTTT.

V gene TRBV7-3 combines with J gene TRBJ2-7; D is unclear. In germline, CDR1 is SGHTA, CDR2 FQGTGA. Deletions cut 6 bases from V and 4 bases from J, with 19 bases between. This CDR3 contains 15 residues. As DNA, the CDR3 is TGTGCCAGCAGTTCAGAAGGCCGCTTCCCTTACGAGCAGTACTTC. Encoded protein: CASSSEGRFPYEQYF.

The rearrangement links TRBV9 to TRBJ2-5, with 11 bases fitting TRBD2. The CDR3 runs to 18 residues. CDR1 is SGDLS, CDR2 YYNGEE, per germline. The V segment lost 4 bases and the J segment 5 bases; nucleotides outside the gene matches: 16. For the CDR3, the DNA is TGTGCCAGCAGCCTCACCATAGCGGGAGGGCCAATAGTGGAGACCCAGTACTTC. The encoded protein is CASSLTIAGGPIVETQYF.

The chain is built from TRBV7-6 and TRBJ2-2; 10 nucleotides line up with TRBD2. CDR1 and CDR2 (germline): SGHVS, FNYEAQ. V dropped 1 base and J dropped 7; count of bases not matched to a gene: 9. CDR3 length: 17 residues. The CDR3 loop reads CASSLGLEREGGGELFF. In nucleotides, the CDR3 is TGTGCCAGCAGCTTAGGCCTCGAGCGGGAGGGGGGCGGGGAGCTGTTTTTT.

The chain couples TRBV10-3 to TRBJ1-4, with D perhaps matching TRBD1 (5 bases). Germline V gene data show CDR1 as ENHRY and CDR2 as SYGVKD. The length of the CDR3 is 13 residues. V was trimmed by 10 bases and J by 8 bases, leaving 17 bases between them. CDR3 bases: TGTGCCACCCGCAGGGACTTACCCGAAAAACTGTTTTTT. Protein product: CATRRDLPEKLFF.

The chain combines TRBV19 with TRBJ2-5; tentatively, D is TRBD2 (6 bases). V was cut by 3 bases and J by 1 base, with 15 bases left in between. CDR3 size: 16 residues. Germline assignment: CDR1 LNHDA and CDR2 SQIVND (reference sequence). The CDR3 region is CASSMGGTGVQETQYF. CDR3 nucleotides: TGTGCCAGTAGTATGGGGGGTACAGGTGTCCAAGAGACCCAGTACTTC.

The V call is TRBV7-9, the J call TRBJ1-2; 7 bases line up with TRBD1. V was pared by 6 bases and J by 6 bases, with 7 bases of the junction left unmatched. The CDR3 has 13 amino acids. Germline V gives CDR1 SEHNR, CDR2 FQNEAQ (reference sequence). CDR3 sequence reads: CASRPDREDGYTF. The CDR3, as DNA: TGTGCCAGCAGACCCGACAGGGAGGATGGCTACACCTTC.

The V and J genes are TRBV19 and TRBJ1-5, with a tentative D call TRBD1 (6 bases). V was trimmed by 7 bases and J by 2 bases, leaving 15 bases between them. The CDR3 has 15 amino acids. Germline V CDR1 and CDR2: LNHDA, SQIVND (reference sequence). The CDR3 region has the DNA TGTGCCAGTATACCCAGGGGCGTCGGCAATCAGCCCCAGCATTTT. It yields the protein CASIPRGVGNQPQHF.

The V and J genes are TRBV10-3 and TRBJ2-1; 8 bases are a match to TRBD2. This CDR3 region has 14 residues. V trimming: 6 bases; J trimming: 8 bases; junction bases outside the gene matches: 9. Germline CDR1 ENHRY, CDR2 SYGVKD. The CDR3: CAIRGTRSSDEQFF. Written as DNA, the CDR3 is TGTGCCATCAGGGGGACTAGATCTTCCGATGAGCAGTTCTTC.

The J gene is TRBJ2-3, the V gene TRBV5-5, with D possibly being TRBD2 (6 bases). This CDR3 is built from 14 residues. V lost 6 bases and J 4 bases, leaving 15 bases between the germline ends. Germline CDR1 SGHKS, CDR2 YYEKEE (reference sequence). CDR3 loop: CASNPIGSSDTQYF. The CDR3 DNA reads TGTGCCAGCAACCCCATCGGGAGCTCAGATACGCAGTATTTT.

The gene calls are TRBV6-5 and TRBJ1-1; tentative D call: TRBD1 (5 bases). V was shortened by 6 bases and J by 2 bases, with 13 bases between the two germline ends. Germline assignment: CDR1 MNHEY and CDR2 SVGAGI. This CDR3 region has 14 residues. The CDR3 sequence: CASRSPRGNTEAFF. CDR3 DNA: TGTGCCAGCAGATCCCCGAGGGGCAACACTGAAGCTTTCTTT.

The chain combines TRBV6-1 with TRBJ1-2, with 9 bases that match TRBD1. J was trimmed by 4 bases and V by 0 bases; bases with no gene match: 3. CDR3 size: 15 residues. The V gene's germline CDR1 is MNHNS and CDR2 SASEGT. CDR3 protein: CASSEATGGLYGYTF. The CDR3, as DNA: TGTGCCAGCAGTGAAGCGACAGGGGGTCTCTATGGCTACACCTTC.

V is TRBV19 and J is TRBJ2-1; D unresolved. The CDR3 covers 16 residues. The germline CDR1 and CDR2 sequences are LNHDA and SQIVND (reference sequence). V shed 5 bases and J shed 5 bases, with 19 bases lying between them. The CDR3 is CASSFSSRQVNNEQFF. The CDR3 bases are TGTGCCAGTAGTTTTAGTTCTCGGCAGGTAAACAATGAGCAGTTCTTC.

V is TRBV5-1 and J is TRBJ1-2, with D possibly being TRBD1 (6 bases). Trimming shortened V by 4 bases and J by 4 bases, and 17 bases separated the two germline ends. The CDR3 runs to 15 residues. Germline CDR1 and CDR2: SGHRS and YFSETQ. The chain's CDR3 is CASSVEADRGYGYTF. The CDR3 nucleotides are TGCGCCAGCAGCGTGGAGGCGGACAGAGGCTATGGCTACACCTTC.